This TCR beta chain is from a study of Graves' ophthalmopathy and Graves' hyperthyroidism. Study-level points and caveats: Detected in blood as well were most expanded thyroid clonotypes with frequency above 0.001.

This clonotype was counted many times. The antigen is unknown. Deletions cut 6 bases from V and 2 bases from J, with 10 bases between. The germline CDR1 and CDR2 sequences are MRHNA and SNTAGT. The CDR3 is made up of 13 amino acids. TCR beta CDR3 regions were amplified from RNA transcripts. The authors performed first-round RT-PCR with HTBI primers and then a second-round multiplex PCR. MiXCR, applied by TCRdb to the multiplex PCR reads, yields one record per CDR3 protein. The sample includes roughly 500,000 distinct CDR3 sequences, roughly 14% of them seen just once. Ophthalmopathic donors had moderate-to-severe activity, CAS ≥3 and NOSPECS ≥4, with disease that had lasted under 3 months.

The chain is built from TRBV6-4 and TRBJ2-5; TRBD1 or TRBD2 may be the D gene (5 bases each). This clonotype was obtained from a woman aged 25-40 years with Graves' ophthalmopathy. What was sequenced was blood. DNA of the CDR3: TGTGCCAGCAGCCCGGGACCACAAGAGACCCAGTACTTC. Residues: CASSPGPQETQYF.